Following are 17 T cell receptor beta chains from one sample sequenced in a study of tumor-infiltrating lymphocytes in glioblastoma multiforme. Multiple V-beta primers and a C-beta primer amplified TCRB from RNA. TCRdb passed the multiplex PCR reads through MiXCR, listing each CDR3 protein once. This table has about 9,600 distinct CDR3 sequences, about 66% appearing once. Sequences were obtained from brain tumor tissue. These receptors all stem from a male donor with glioblastoma.

V usage is TRBV10-3 and J usage is TRBJ2-6, with a weak D call TRBD2 (7 bases). Trimming removed 6 bases at V and 1 base at J, with 19 bases between. Germline values: CDR1 ENHRY, CDR2 SYGVKD. The CDR3 is 18 residues long. For the CDR3, the DNA is TGTGCCATCAGGGGGGCGGGAGCTTCTACATCTGGGGCCAACGTCCTGACTTTC. This sequence encodes CAIRGAGASTSGANVLTF.

CDR3 bases: TGTGCCAGCAGCTTGGTATCCAATCCTCCCGAGCAGTTCTTC. Its protein is CASSLVSNPPEQFF. This chain joins TRBV5-4 and TRBJ2-1; unclear D gene. Germline V lookup: CDR1 SGHNT, CDR2 YYREEE (reference sequence). The CDR3 is made up of 14 amino acids. Trimming took 0 bases from V and 10 from J, leaving 14 bases between them.

A word on this clonotype: The junction does not match germline at one end; this may be a read error. The chain recombines TRBV11-2 with TRBJ2-1; D might be TRBD1 (5 bases). From germline, CDR1 is SGHAT and CDR2 FQNNGV. The CDR3 spans 13 residues. The CDR3 here is CGSSLERGNEQFF. CDR3 in DNA: TGTGGCAGCAGCTTAGAAAGGGGTAATGAGCAGTTCTTC.

The chain links TRBV4-3 to TRBJ1-2; D call uncertain. The V gene lost 0 bases and the J gene lost 8 bases, with 13 bases spanning the gap. This CDR3 comprises 14 residues. Germline V gene lookup returns CDR1 LGHNA and CDR2 YSLEER. The CDR3 is CASSQDMGTIGYTF. The CDR3 nucleotides are TGCGCCAGCAGCCAAGATATGGGAACTATCGGCTACACCTTC.

The V gene is TRBV11-2, the J gene TRBJ2-2, with D possibly matching TRBD1 (6 bases). V was cut by 2 bases and J by 7 bases, with 14 bases left in between. The CDR3 spans 15 residues. Germline V gene sequence: CDR1 SGHAT, CDR2 FQNNGV. The CDR3 here is CASSLTRQGFGELFF. The CDR3 coding sequence is TGTGCCAGCAGCTTAACTCGTCAGGGGTTCGGGGAGCTGTTTTTT. Supplemented by reference TRBV11-2 and TRBJ2-2, the full variable domain reads EAGVAQSPRYKIIEKRQSVAFWCNPISGHATLYWYQQILGQGPKLLIQFQNNGVVDDSQLPKDRFSAERLKGVDSTLKIQPAKLEDSAVYLCASSLTRQGFGELFFGEGSRLTVL.

In its sample, this clonotype is medium-sized (0.01 to 0.1%). The rearrangement links TRBV4-1 to TRBJ2-3; TRBD1 might be the D (5 bases). With 3 bases removed from V and 1 base from J, the gap between germline ends came to 8 bases. The CDR3 runs 14 residues. CDR1 is MGHRA and CDR2 is YSYEKL in the germline V gene. CDR3 protein: CASSQKQGTDTQYF. The CDR3, as DNA: TGCGCCAGCAGCCAGAAACAGGGCACAGATACGCAGTATTTT.

The rearrangement joins TRBV20-1 to TRBJ1-2; D uncertain. The length of the CDR3 is 11 residues. V was pared by 7 bases and J by 4 bases, with 10 bases between. CDR1 is DFQATT and CDR2 is SNEGSKA in the germline V gene (reference sequence). CDR3 nucleotide sequence: TGCAGTGTCGGTGGCGTCTATGGCTACACCTTC. It encodes CSVGGVYGYTF.

This clonotype was recorded a few times. The V call is TRBV4-3, the J call TRBJ1-2; D possibly corresponds to TRBD1 (6 bases). CDR3 size: 15 residues. V shed 2 bases and J shed 0 bases, with 10 bases lying between them. Germline CDR1 is LGHNA and CDR2 is YSLEER. The CDR3 DNA is TGCGCCAGCAGCCAAAGTGGACAGTCTAACTATGGCTACACCTTC. Amino acids: CASSQSGQSNYGYTF.

The rearrangement joins TRBV5-6 to TRBJ2-1; D remains unclear. CDR1 is SGHDT, CDR2 YYEEEE, per germline. Trimming left V 2 bases short and J 6 bases short, with 6 bases between. CDR3 length equals 12 residues. CDR3 in amino acids: CASSFIGNEQFF. The CDR3 nucleotides are TGTGCCAGCAGCTTCATAGGCAATGAGCAGTTCTTC.

Worth noting for this clonotype: A read error may account for a junction end that differs from germline. The chain recombines TRBV20-1 with TRBJ1-5, with D perhaps matching TRBD1 (5 bases). In germline, CDR1 is DFQATT, CDR2 SNEGSKA (reference sequence). This CDR3 has 14 amino acids. In DNA form, the CDR3 reads TGCAGTGCTAGGGCACAGGAGGTCGATCTGTCCCAGCGTTTT. Its translation is CSARAQEVDLSQRF.

Only one count was recorded for this clonotype. The V and J genes are TRBV20-1 and TRBJ2-3, with 13 positions matching TRBD2. Germline CDR1 is DFQATT and CDR2 is SNEGSKA (reference sequence). CDR3 size: 15 residues. With 8 bases clipped from V and 8 bases from J, the junction kept 13 bases outside the gene matches. In DNA form, the CDR3 reads TGCAGTTCCCTCACTAGCGGGAGGGCCCGGGGTACGCAGTATTTT. It codes for CSSLTSGRARGTQYF.

As regards this clonotype: A read error may be the cause here, since a much bigger clone is one base away. CDR3: CASSLDLPPNTGEMFF. The CDR3 nucleotides are TGTGCCAGCAGCTTAGATCTCCCTCCGAACACCGGGGAGATGTTTTTT. This chain uses TRBV11-2 with TRBJ2-2; TRBD2 might be the D (5 bases). This CDR3 is 16 amino acids long. CDR1 and CDR2 from the germline V gene are SGHAT and FQNNGV.

In its sample, this clonotype is medium-sized. The J gene is TRBJ1-2, the V gene TRBV4-1; a possible D gene is TRBD1 (5 bases). The ends were cut back, 1 base at V and 2 bases at J, with 14 bases in the middle. The CDR3 spans 16 residues. Germline V gene sequence: CDR1 MGHRA, CDR2 YSYEKL. The CDR3: CASSQGGAGSNYGYTF. CDR3 bases: TGCGCCAGCAGCCAAGGTGGGGCAGGGTCAAACTATGGCTACACCTTC.

Details on this clonotype: The germline gene is not matched at one end of the junction; a read error may be the cause. The rearrangement links TRBV20-1 to TRBJ2-4; tentatively, D is TRBD1 (5 bases). The CDR3 has 19 residues. Germline CDR1 and CDR2: DFQATT and SNEGSKA (reference sequence). The CDR3: CSARDPDKGIRKANNIQYF. CDR3 DNA sequence: TGCAGTGCTAGGGACCCGGACAAGGGGATTCGGAAAGCCAACAACATTCAGTACTTC.

The chain joins TRBV29-1 to TRBJ2-7; TRBD1 might be the D (5 bases). This CDR3 has 14 amino acids. V shed 4 bases and J shed 6 bases, with 19 bases lying between them. CDR1 is SQVTM and CDR2 is ANQGSEA in the germline V gene. Here the CDR3 reads CSVGRPGQGIEQYF. CDR3 coding DNA: TGCAGCGTTGGTCGCCCCGGTCAGGGAATCGAGCAGTACTTC.

By share of the sample, this clonotype is medium-sized. The CDR3 nucleotides read TGCAGTGCTACCGACGGGAGCGGGGTAAAAGCTTTCTTT. As protein: CSATDGSGVKAFF. The chain is built from TRBV20-1 and TRBJ1-1; D gene unclear. V shed 4 bases and J shed 9 bases, with 18 bases lying between them. The CDR3 is 13 amino acids. Germline loops: CDR1 DFQATT, CDR2 SNEGSKA (reference sequence).

Note on this clonotype: A much larger clone lies a single base off, so this may be a read error. The chain joins TRBV19 to TRBJ1-1; TRBD1 agrees at 7 bases. The CDR3 totals 14 residues. Germline V CDR1 and CDR2: LNHDA, SQIVND (reference sequence). CDR3 residues: CACSPGQIGAEAFF. In nucleotides, the CDR3 is TGTGCCTGTAGTCCGGGACAGATCGGGGCTGAAGCTTTCTTT.